The entry that follows covers one T cell receptor (beta chain) sequence. Its matching antigen is unknown. These data come from a study of T cell repertoires in cytomegalovirus infection. On the study more broadly: An indication of both CMV infection and matching HLA type came from public TCR beta signatures.

Regarding the study as a whole: Dominant in the ex vivo response were TCR beta clonotypes restricted by HLA-C and specific for CMV.

The V gene lost 3 bases and the J gene lost 0 bases, with 12 bases spanning the gap. Germline values: CDR1 LGHDT, CDR2 YNNKEL (reference sequence). The CDR3 length is 16 residues. A single record per CDR3 protein comes from TCRdb applying MiXCR to the reads. The sample consists of 300,000 or so distinct CDR3 sequences, roughly 9.3% of them appearing once. The source of this sequence is a human donor in good health (CMV status not recorded). Some clones in this sample may be carry-over from other donors' samples. The chain joins TRBV3-1 to TRBJ2-1, with D maybe TRBD2 (6 bases). The sample consisted of PBMCs. This CDR3 reads CASSHDRGSSYNEQFF. The CDR3 coding sequence is TGTGCCAGCAGCCACGACCGGGGGAGCTCCTACAATGAGCAGTTCTTC.